Listed here are 3 T cell receptor beta chains from one sample, sequenced in a study of T cells after yellow fever vaccination. Each CDR3 protein is one row after TCRdb ran MiXCR on the 5' RACE reads. In the table there are around 300,000 distinct CDR3 sequences, about 4% of which are singletons. The sample was PBMCs, taken 5 days after the yellow fever booster vaccination. The receptors shown here come from a young man who received the YFV17D yellow fever vaccine.

In this sample, this clonotype turned up many times. This sequence joins TRBV12-3 or TRBV12-4 and TRBJ2-5, with 10 bases aligning to TRBD2. V dropped 7 bases and J dropped 4; count of bases not matched to a gene: 3. CDR3 length: 13 residues. In DNA, the CDR3 is TGTGCCAGCACCTTAGCGGGAGGAGAGACCCAGTACTTC. Translating gives CASTLAGGETQYF.

The rearrangement uses TRBV6-2 or TRBV6-3 and TRBJ2-1, with D possibly TRBD1 on 5 matching bases. V lost 2 bases and J 3 bases, leaving 5 bases between the germline ends. Germline CDR1 is MNHEY and CDR2 is SVGEGT. This CDR3 is built from 13 residues. The CDR3 DNA is TGTGCCAGCAGTTACAGGGGCTACAATGAGCAGTTCTTC. It encodes CASSYRGYNEQFF.

CDR3 in amino acids: CASSSPLRGEKLFF. CDR3 bases: TGTGCCAGCTCGTCCCCGCTCCGCGGTGAAAAACTGTTTTTT. This chain joins TRBV5-5 and TRBJ1-4, with D unresolved. Germline V gives CDR1 SGHKS, CDR2 YYEKEE (reference sequence). This CDR3 has 14 residues. Between the trimmed V and J ends, which lost 7 bases and 7 bases, there was a span of 17 bases. The full variable domain, in which reference TRBV5-5 and TRBJ1-4 provide the parts outside the CDR3, is DAGVTQSPTHLIKTRGQQVTLRCSPISGHKSVSWYQQVLGQGPQFIFQYYEKEERGRGNFPDRFSARQFPNYSSELNVNALLLGDSALYLCASSSPLRGEKLFFGSGTQLSVL.